The rows below give T cell receptor beta chains drawn from one sample of a study of low-dose radiotherapy and immunotherapy resistance in tumors. TCRdb called the reads again in MiXCR, with one record for every CDR3 protein. The sample has tens of thousands of distinct CDR3 sequences; 9.4% are singletons. This material consisted of PBMCs, taken before treatment. Receptor source: a male donor with prostate cancer. Each CDR3 is given without its conserved first and last residue. D genes are given only for firm matches. Only part of the rows carry a size: once, few, many, or a class if the clone is expanded.

size	V	D	J	CDR3
many	TRBV15	NA	TRBJ2-1	ATSTRSSYNEQF
many	TRBV7-9	NA	TRBJ2-7	ASSPDRAQQY
many	TRBV20-1	TRBD2	TRBJ2-7	SASWTSGRDEQY
many	TRBV10-2	NA	TRBJ2-2	ASSVVVGTGELF
NA	TRBV28	TRBD2	TRBJ2-7	ASSREGQRYEQY
many	TRBV18	NA	TRBJ2-5	ASSINGGNQETQY
NA	TRBV27	TRBD1	TRBJ1-6	ASSPGQGRESPLH
many	TRBV6-2/TRBV6-3	NA	TRBJ2-7	ASSYSAFYEQY
NA	TRBV7-3	NA	TRBJ2-6	ASSFTAGSGANVLT
many	TRBV6-1	NA	TRBJ1-4	ASSRGWTNEKLF
once	TRBV28	TRBD1	TRBJ1-5	ASSAGTGHNQPQH
few	TRBV5-1	NA	TRBJ2-7	ASSLRGHPYEQY
NA	TRBV29-1	NA	TRBJ1-1	SVEGVGTEAF
many	TRBV28	TRBD1	TRBJ1-5	ASRPTGRGNQPQH